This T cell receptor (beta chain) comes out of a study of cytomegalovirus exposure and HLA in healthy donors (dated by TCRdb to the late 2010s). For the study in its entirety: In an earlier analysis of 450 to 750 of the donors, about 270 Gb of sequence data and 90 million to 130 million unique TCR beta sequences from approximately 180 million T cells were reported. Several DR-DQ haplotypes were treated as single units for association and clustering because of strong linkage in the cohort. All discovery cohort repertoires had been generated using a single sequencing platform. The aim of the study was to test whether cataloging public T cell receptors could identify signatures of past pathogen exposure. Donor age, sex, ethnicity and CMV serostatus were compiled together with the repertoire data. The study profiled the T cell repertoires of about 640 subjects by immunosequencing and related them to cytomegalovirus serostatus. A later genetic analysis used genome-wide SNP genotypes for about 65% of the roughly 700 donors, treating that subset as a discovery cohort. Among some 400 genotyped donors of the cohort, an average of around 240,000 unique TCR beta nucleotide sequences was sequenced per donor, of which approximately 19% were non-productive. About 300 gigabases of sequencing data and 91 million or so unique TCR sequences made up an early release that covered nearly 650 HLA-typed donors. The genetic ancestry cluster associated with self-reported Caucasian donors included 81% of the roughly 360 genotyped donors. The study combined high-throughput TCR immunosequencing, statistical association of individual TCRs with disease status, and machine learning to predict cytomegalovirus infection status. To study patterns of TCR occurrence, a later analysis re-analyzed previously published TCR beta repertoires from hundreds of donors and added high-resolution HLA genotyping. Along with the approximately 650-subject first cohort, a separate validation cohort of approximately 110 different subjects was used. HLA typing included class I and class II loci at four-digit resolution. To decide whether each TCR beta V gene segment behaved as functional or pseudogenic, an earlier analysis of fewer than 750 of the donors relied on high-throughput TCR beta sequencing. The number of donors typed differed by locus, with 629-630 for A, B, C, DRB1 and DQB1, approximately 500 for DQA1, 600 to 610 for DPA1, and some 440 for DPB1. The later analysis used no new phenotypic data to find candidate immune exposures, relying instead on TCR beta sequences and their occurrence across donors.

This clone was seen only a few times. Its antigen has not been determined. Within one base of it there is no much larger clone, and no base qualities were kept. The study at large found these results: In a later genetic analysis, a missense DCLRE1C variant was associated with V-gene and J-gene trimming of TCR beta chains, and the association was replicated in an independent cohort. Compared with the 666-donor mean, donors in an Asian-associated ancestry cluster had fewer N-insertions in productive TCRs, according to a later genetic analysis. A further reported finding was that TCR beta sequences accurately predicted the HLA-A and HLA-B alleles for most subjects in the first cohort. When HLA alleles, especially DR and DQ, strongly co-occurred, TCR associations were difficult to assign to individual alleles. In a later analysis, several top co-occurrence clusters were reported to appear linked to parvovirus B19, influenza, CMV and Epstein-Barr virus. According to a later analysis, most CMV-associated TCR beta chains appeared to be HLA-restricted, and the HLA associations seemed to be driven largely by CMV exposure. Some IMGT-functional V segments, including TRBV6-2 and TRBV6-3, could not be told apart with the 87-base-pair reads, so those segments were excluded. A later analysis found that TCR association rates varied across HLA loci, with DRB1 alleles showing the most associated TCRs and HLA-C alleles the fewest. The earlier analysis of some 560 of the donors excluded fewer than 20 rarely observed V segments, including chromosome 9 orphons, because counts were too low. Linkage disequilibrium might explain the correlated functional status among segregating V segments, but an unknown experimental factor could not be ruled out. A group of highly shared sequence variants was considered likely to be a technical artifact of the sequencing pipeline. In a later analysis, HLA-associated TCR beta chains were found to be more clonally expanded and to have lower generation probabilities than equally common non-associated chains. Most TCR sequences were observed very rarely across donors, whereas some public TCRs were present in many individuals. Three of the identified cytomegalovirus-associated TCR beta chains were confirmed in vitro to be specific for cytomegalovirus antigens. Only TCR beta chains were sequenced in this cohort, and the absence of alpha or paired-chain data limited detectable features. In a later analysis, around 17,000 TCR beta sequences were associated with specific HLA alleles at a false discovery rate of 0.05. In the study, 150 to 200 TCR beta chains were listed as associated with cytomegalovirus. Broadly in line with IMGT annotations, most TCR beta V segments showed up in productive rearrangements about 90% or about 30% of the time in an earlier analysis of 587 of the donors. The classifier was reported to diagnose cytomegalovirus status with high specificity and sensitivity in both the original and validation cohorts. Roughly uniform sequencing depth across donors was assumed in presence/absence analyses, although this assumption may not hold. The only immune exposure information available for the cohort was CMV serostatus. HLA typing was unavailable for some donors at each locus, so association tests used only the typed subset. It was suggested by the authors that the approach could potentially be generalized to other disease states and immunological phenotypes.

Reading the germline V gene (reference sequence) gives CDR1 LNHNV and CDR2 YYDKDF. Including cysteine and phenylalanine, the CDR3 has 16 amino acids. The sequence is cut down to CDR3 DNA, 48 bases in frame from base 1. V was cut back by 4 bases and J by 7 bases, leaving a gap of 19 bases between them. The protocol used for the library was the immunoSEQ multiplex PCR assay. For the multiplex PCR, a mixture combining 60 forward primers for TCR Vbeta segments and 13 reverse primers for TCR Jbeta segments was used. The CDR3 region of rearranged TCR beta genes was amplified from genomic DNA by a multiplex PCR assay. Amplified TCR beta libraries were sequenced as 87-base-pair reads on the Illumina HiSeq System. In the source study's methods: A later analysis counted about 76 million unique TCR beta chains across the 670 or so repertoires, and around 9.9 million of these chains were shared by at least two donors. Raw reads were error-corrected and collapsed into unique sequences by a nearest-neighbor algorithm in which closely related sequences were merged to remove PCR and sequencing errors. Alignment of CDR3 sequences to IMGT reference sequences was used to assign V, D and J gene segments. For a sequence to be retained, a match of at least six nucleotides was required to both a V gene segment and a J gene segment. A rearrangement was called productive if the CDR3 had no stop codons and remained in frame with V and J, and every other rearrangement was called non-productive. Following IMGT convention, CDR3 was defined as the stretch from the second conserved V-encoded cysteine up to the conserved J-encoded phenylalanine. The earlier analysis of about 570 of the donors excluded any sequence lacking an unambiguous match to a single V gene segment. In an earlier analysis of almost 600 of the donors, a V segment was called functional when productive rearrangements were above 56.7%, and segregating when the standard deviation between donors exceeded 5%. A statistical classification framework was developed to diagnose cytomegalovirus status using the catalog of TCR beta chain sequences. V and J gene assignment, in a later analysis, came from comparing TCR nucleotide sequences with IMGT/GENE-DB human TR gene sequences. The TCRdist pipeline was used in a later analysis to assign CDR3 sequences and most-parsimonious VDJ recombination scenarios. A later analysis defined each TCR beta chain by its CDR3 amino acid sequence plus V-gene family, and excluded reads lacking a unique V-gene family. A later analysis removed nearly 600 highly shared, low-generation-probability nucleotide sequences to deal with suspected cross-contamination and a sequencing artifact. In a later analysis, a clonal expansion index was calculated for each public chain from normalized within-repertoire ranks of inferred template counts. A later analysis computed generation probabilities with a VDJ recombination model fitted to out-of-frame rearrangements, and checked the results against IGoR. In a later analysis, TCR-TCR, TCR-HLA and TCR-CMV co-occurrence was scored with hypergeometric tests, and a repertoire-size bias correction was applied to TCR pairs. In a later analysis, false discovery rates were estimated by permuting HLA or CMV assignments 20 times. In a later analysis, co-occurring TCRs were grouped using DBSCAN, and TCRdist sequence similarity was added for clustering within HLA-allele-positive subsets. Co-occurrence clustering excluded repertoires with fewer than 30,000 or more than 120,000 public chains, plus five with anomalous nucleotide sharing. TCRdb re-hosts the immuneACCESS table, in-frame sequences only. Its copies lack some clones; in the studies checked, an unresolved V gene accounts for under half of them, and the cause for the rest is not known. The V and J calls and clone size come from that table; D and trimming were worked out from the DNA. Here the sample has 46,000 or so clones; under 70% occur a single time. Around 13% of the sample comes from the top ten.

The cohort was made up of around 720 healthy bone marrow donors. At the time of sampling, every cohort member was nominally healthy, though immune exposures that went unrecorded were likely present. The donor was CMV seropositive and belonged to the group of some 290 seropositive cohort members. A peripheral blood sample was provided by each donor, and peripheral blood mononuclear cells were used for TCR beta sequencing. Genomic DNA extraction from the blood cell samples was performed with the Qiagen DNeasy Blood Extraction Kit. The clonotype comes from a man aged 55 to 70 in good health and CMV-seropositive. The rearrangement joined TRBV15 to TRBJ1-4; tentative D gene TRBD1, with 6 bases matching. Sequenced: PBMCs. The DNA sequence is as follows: TGTGCCACCAGCAAGGACAGCCCAGGTAGGAGTGAAAAACTGTTTTTT. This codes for CATSKDSPGRSEKLFF.